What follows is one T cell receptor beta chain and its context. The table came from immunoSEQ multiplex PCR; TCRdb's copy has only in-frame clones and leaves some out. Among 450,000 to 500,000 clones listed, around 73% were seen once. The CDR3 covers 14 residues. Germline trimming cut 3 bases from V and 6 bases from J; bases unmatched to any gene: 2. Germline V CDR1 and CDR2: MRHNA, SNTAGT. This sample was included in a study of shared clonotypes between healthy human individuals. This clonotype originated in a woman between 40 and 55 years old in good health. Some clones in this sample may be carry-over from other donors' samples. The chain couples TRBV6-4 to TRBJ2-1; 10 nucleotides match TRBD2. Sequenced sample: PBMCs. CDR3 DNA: TGTGCCAGCAGTGAACTAGCGGGGAGCAATGAGCAGTTCTTC. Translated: CASSELAGSNEQFF.